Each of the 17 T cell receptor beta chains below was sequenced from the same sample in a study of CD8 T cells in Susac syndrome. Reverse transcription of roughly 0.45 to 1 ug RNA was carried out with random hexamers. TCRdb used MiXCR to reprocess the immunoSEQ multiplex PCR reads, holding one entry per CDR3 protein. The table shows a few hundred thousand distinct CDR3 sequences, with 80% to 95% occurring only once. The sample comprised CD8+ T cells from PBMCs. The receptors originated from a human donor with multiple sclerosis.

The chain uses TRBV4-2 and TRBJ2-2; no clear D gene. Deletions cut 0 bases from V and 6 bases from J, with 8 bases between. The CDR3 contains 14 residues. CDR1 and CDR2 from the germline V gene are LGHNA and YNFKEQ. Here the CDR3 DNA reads TGTGCCAGCAGCCAAGAATCGGCCGCCGGGGAGCTGTTTTTT. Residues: CASSQESAAGELFF.

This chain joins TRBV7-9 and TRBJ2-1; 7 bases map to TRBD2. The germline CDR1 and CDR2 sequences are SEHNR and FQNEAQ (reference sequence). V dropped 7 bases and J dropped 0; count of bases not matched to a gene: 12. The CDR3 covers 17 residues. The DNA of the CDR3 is TGTGCCAGCACCACCCTGGAGGGAGGGTTCTCCTACAATGAGCAGTTCTTC. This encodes CASTTLEGGFSYNEQFF.

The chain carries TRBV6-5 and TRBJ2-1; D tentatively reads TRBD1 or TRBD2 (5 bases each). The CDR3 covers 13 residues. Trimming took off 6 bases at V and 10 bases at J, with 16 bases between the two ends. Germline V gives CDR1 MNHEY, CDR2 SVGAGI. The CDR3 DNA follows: TGTGCCAGCAGGGTGCGAGGGGCCGGGGAGCAGTTCTTC. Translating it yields CASRVRGAGEQFF.

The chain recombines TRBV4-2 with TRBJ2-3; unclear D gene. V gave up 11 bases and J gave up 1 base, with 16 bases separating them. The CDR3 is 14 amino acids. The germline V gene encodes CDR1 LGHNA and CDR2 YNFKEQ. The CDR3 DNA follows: TGTGCCGCCAACTCCGCCGCCGGCACAGATACGCAGTATTTT. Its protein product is CAANSAAGTDTQYF.

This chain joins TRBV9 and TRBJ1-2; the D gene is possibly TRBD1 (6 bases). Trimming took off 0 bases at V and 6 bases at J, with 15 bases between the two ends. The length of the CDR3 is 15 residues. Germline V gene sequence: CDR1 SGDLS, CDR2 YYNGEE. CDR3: CASSVGGTGTHGYTF. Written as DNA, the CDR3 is TGTGCCAGCAGCGTAGGGGGCACAGGGACCCATGGCTACACCTTC.

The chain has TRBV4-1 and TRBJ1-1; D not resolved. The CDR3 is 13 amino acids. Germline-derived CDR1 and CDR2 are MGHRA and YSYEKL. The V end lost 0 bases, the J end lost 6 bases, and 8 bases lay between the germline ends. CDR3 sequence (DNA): TGCGCCAGCAGCCAAGAGGATTGGGCTGAAGCTTTCTTT. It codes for CASSQEDWAEAFF.

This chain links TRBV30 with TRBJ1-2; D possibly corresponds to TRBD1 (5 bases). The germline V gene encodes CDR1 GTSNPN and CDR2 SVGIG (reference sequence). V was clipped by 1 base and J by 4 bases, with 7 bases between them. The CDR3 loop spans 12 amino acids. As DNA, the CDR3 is TGTGCCTGGAGTGAGGGGACCTATGGCTACACCTTC. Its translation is CAWSEGTYGYTF.

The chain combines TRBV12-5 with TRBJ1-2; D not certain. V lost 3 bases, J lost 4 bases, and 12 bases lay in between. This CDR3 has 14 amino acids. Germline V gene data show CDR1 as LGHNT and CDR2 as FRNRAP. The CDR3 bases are TGTGCTAGTGGTTTAGGAGGGCATACCTATGGCTACACCTTC. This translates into CASGLGGHTYGYTF. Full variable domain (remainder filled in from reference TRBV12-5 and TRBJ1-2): DARVTQTPRHKVTEMGQEVTMRCQPILGHNTVFWYRQTMMQGLELLAYFRNRAPLDDSGMPKDRFSAEMPDATLATLKIQPSEPRDSAVYFCASGLGGHTYGYTFGSGTRLTVV.

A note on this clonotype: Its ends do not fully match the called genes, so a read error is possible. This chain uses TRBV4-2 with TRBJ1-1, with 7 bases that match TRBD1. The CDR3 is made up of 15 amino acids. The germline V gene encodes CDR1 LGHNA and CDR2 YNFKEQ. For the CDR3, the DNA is TGTGCCAGCAGCGCCCGGACAGGCTTGAACACTGAAGTTTTCTTT. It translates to CASSARTGLNTEVFF.

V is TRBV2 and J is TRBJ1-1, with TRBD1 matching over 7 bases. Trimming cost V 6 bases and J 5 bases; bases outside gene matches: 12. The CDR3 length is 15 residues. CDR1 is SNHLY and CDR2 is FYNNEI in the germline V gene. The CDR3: CASSPLGQRSTEAFF. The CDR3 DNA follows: TGTGCCAGCAGCCCCCTGGGACAGAGGTCAACTGAAGCTTTCTTT. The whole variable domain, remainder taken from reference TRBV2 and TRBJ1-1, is EPEVTQTPSHQVTQMGQEVILRCVPISNHLYFYWYRQILGQKVEFLVSFYNNEISEKSEIFDDQFSVERPDGSNFTLKIRSTKLEDSAMYFCASSPLGQRSTEAFFGQGTRLTVV.

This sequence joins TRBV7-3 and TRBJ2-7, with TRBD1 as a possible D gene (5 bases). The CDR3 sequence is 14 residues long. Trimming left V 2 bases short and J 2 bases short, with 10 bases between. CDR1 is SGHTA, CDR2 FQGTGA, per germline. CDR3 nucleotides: TGTGCCAGCAGCTTAGGGGTGGGGCCCTACGAGCAGTACTTC. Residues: CASSLGVGPYEQYF.

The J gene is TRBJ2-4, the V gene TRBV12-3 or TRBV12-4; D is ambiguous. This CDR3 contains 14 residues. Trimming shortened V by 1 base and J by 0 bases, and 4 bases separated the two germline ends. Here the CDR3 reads CASSLETAKNIQYF. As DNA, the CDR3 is TGTGCCAGCAGTTTAGAGACAGCCAAAAACATTCAGTACTTC.

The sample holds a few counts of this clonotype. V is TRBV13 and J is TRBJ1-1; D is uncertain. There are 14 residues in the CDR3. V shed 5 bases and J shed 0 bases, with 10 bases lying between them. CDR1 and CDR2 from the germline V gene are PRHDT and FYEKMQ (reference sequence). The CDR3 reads CASSPPSLNTEAFF. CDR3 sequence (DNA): TGTGCCAGCAGCCCCCCGAGCCTGAACACTGAAGCTTTCTTT.

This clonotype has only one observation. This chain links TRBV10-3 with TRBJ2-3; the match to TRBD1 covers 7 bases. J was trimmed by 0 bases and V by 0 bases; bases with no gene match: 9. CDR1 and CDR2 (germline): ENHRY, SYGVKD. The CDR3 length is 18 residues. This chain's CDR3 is CAISESHDDRASTDTQYF. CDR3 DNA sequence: TGTGCCATCAGTGAGTCACACGATGACAGGGCGAGCACAGATACGCAGTATTTT.

The CDR3 sequence is CASSHHPPGQLNTGELFF. CDR3 sequence (DNA): TGTGCCAGCAGCCACCACCCTCCGGGACAGCTAAACACCGGGGAGCTGTTTTTT. The gene calls are TRBV6-2 or TRBV6-3 and TRBJ2-2, with 7 nucleotides matching TRBD1. The CDR3 is 18 residues long. Losses at the gene ends were 6 bases for V and 2 bases for J; bases not matched to a gene: 15. Germline values: CDR1 MNHEY, CDR2 SVGEGT.

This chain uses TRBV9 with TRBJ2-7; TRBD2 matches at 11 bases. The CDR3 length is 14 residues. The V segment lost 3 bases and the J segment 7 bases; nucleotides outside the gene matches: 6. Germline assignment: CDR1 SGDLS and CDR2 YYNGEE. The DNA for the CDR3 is TGTGCCAGCAGCGATAGCGGGGGGGCCAAAGAGCAGTACTTC. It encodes CASSDSGGAKEQYF.

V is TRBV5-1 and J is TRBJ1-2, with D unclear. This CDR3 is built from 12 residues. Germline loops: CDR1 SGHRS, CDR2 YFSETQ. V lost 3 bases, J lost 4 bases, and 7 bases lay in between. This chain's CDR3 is CASSSSGYGYTF. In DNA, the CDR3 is TGCGCCAGCAGCTCGTCGGGCTATGGCTACACCTTC.